This TCR beta chain was observed in a study of cytomegalovirus exposure and HLA in healthy donors. Study-level findings and limits: Diagnosis of cytomegalovirus status made by the classifier reportedly showed high specificity and sensitivity. Follow-up analysis seemed to connect common viral pathogens with several of the most significant clusters identified. The analysis excluded some indistinguishable V segments, including TRBV6-2 and TRBV6-3.

As to this clone: Its cognate antigen is unknown.

Primers for the PCR totalled 60 Vbeta and 13 Jbeta. TCRdb's table, derived via immunoSEQ multiplex PCR, lists solely in-frame clones and lacks some. The repertoire consists of some 200,000 clones, with 75% to 85% occurring once and the leading ten covering under 0.9%. CDR3 length: 14 amino acids. CDR1 and CDR2 (germline): SQVTM, ANQGSEA. V was cut by 1 base and J by 2 bases, with 6 bases left in between. The receptor was isolated from a woman in her late teens or twenties in good health and CMV-seronegative. The sequencing sample was made of PBMCs. J is TRBJ2-6 and V is TRBV29-1; D might be TRBD2 (6 bases). This chain's CDR3 is CSVEGGAGANVLTF. The CDR3 coding sequence is TGCAGCGTTGAAGGGGGGGCTGGGGCCAACGTCCTGACTTTC.